The entry below gives a single TCR beta chain sequence along with its context. Its antigen is unidentified. Trimming pared 1 base from V and 4 bases from J, leaving 7 bases between. Germline CDR1 and CDR2: MGHRA and YSYEKL. This CDR3 region has 13 residues. Separate from the roughly 720-subject first cohort, the 120-subject validation cohort was the one that the donors belonged to. Profiling relied on immunoSEQ multiplex PCR, and the TCRdb table lists in-frame clones only, not all of them. The sample has around 150,000 clones; 70% to 90% are singletons. This record belongs to a study of cytomegalovirus exposure and HLA in healthy donors. Overall study results and limits: It was about 180 TCR beta chains that were listed as cytomegalovirus-associated.

The chain links TRBV4-1 to TRBJ1-1; D not certain. The sequenced sample was PBMCs. The sequence derives from a man younger than 30 in good health and CMV-seronegative. In nucleotides, the CDR3 is TGCGCCAGCAGCCAAGTTGGACTCACTGAAGCTTTCTTT. Amino acid sequence: CASSQVGLTEAFF.